Below, 27 T cell receptor beta chains from the same sample are listed, as sequenced in a study of T cells after yellow fever vaccination. TCRdb used MiXCR to reprocess the 5' RACE reads, holding one entry per CDR3 protein. The sample has a few hundred thousand distinct CDR3 sequences; 17% are singletons. The sample in question was PBMCs, obtained about 5 days after the first yellow fever vaccination. The receptors stem from a man aged 18 to 29 who received the YFV17D yellow fever vaccine.

This sequence joins TRBV29-1 and TRBJ2-5; TRBD2 matches 8 bases. V was clipped by 1 base and J by 5 bases; unmatched bases: 12. There are 16 residues in the CDR3. Germline CDR1 and CDR2: SQVTM and ANQGSEA. The CDR3, as DNA: TGCAGCGTTGAAGGGACTAAGAGCGGGGGTGGGGAGACCCAGTACTTC. Translated: CSVEGTKSGGGETQYF.

This chain joins TRBV12-3 or TRBV12-4 and TRBJ2-7, with 16 bases identical to TRBD2. Trimming at V came to 6 bases and at J to 2 bases, leaving 7 bases not matched to a gene. The CDR3 is made up of 17 amino acids. Here the CDR3 reads CASSPQGLAGGPYEQYF. For the CDR3, the DNA is TGTGCCAGCAGCCCTCAGGGACTAGCGGGGGGGCCCTACGAGCAGTACTTC.

Many counts were recorded for this clonotype. This chain links TRBV2 with TRBJ2-2; weak D call: TRBD2 (5 bases). The germline V gene has CDR1 SNHLY and CDR2 FYNNEI. The V and J ends lost 0 bases and 5 bases respectively, with 7 bases between them. The CDR3 has 14 residues. The CDR3 reads CASSEAGVTGELFF. The CDR3 DNA reads as TGTGCCAGCAGTGAAGCCGGGGTTACCGGGGAGCTGTTTTTT.

CDR3 sequence reads: CASSLETMIYGYTF. The CDR3 DNA reads as TGTGCCAGCAGTCTCGAGACCATGATTTATGGCTACACCTTC. V and J are TRBV12-3 or TRBV12-4 and TRBJ1-2; D call uncertain. The CDR3 consists of 14 residues. Trimming took off 5 bases at V and 5 bases at J, with 15 bases between the two ends.

The chain couples TRBV19 to TRBJ2-5, with D maybe TRBD2 (5 bases). Trimming pared 1 base from V and 1 base from J, leaving 13 bases between. The CDR3 contains 16 residues. CDR1 is LNHDA, CDR2 SQIVND, per germline (reference sequence). The CDR3 DNA reads as TGTGCCAGTAGTATAGTTTCCCGGGGTGTCCAAGAGACCCAGTACTTC. Protein: CASSIVSRGVQETQYF.

The V and J genes are TRBV27 and TRBJ2-1, with a tentative D call TRBD2 (5 bases). CDR3 length equals 13 residues. Germline V gives CDR1 MNHEY, CDR2 SMNVEV (reference sequence). The V gene lost 3 bases and the J gene lost 8 bases, with 11 bases spanning the gap. This chain's CDR3 is CASSFGGPDEQFF. The CDR3 region has the DNA TGTGCCAGCAGTTTCGGCGGGCCCGATGAGCAGTTCTTC.

The CDR3 DNA follows: TGTGCCAGCATCTTAGGACCCAATCAGGGTAACACTGAAGCTTTCTTT. Translated, it gives CASILGPNQGNTEAFF. The chain employs TRBV5-6 and TRBJ1-1, with TRBD1 as a possible D gene (5 bases). Between the trimmed V and J ends, which lost 6 bases and 2 bases, there was a span of 20 bases. The CDR3 extends over 16 amino acids. The germline V gene has CDR1 SGHDT and CDR2 YYEEEE.

This clonotype was detected a few times. The gene calls are TRBV5-1 and TRBJ2-2; D tentatively reads TRBD1 or TRBD2 (5 bases each). Germline V gene data show CDR1 as SGHRS and CDR2 as YFSETQ. This CDR3 has 15 residues. Trimming removed 4 bases at V and 3 bases at J, with 13 bases between. The CDR3: CASSGGAGYTGELFF. CDR3 sequence (DNA): TGCGCCAGCAGCGGGGGAGCAGGGTACACCGGGGAGCTGTTTTTT.

The chain carries TRBV3-1 and TRBJ1-5; 8 bases fit TRBD1. Germline V gene lookup returns CDR1 LGHDT and CDR2 YNNKEL (reference sequence). This CDR3 is 18 amino acids long. The V and J ends lost 1 base and 0 bases, in that order; junction bases with no gene match: 8. The CDR3 sequence: CASSQAGQGLYSNQPQHF. The CDR3 DNA sequence: TGTGCCAGCAGCCAAGCCGGACAGGGCCTCTATAGCAATCAGCCCCAGCATTTT.

This clonotype has at least ten counts. V usage is TRBV5-6 and J usage is TRBJ2-5, with TRBD2 matching over 13 bases. Germline CDR1 is SGHDT and CDR2 is YYEEEE. The CDR3 is 15 amino acids. V gave up 5 bases and J gave up 5 bases; unmatched junction bases: 6. CDR3 coding DNA: TGTGCCAGCAGTTTACTAGCGGGGGGGCGGGAGACCCAGTACTTC. It is translated as CASSLLAGGRETQYF. Full variable domain (rest looked up from reference TRBV5-6 and TRBJ2-5): DAGVTQSPTHLIKTRGQQVTLRCSPKSGHDTVSWYQQALGQGPQFIFQYYEEEERQRGNFPDRFSGHQFPNYSSELNVNALLLGDSALYLCASSLLAGGRETQYFGPGTRLLVL.

CDR3 in amino acids: CASSLNSPRGLYGYTF. The CDR3 DNA sequence: TGTGCCAGTAGTCTCAACAGCCCTAGGGGGTTATATGGCTACACCTTC. This chain links TRBV19 with TRBJ1-2; a possible D gene is TRBD1 (6 bases). V was shortened by 5 bases and J by 5 bases, with 21 bases between the two germline ends. CDR1 LNHDA and CDR2 SQIVND come from the germline V gene (reference sequence). The CDR3 runs to 16 residues.

This chain links TRBV7-2 with TRBJ2-1, with 9 nucleotides matching TRBD2. Trimming at V came to 5 bases and at J to 9 bases, leaving 11 bases not matched to a gene. CDR3 length: 15 residues. Germline V CDR1 and CDR2: SGHTA, FQGNSA. CDR3 residues: CASSARWRGGGEQFF. As DNA, the CDR3 is TGTGCCAGCAGCGCCCGGTGGCGGGGGGGCGGTGAGCAGTTCTTC.

The rearrangement uses TRBV4-3 and TRBJ2-5, with a possible D match to TRBD2 (5 bases). The CDR3 totals 15 residues. Germline-derived CDR1 and CDR2 are LGHNA and YSLEER. Trimming removed 2 bases from V and 4 bases from J, with 14 bases in between. In DNA form, the CDR3 reads TGCGCCAGCAGCCAAAAGAAAGCGGTAGGAGAGACCCAGTACTTC. Translated, it gives CASSQKKAVGETQYF.

The chain carries TRBV20-1 and TRBJ2-1; D possibly corresponds to TRBD1 (6 bases). This CDR3 is 11 amino acids long. Germline V gene lookup returns CDR1 DFQATT and CDR2 SNEGSKA (reference sequence). V was shortened by 3 bases and J by 8 bases, with 8 bases between the two germline ends. The CDR3 region has the DNA TGCAGTGCTAGTAAGGGGGATGAGCAGTTCTTC. Protein product: CSASKGDEQFF.

The gene calls are TRBV15 and TRBJ2-7, with D possibly TRBD1 on 7 matching bases. Trimming cost V 1 base and J 9 bases, with 19 bases left between them. This CDR3 comprises 15 residues. Germline-derived CDR1 and CDR2 are LNHNV and YYDKDF (reference sequence). CDR3 DNA: TGTGCCACCAGCAGAGGTATCCAGGGGGGAGTACGGCAGTACTTC. Protein sequence: CATSRGIQGGVRQYF.

The chain recombines TRBV5-1 with TRBJ2-1; the match to TRBD2 covers 7 bases. J was trimmed by 5 bases and V by 2 bases; bases with no gene match: 7. Germline CDR1 SGHRS, CDR2 YFSETQ. The CDR3 sequence is 15 residues long. CDR3 in amino acids: CASSLTGTKDNEQFF. CDR3 bases: TGCGCCAGCAGCTTAACCGGGACTAAGGACAATGAGCAGTTCTTC.

The chain couples TRBV20-1 to TRBJ1-1; D might be TRBD1 (5 bases). From germline, CDR1 is DFQATT and CDR2 SNEGSKA (reference sequence). The CDR3 is 15 amino acids. The V end lost 1 base, the J end lost 2 bases, and 14 bases lay between the germline ends. Written as DNA, the CDR3 is TGCAGTGCTAGAGCCCCCGGGCAGGGTAACACTGAAGCTTTCTTT. Its protein is CSARAPGQGNTEAFF.

This clonotype was detected ten times or more. The gene calls are TRBV4-3 and TRBJ2-2, with TRBD2 as a possible D gene (6 bases). This CDR3 spans 18 amino acids. Germline V gene lookup returns CDR1 LGHNA and CDR2 YSLEER. Trimming cost V 4 bases and J 2 bases, with 20 bases left between them. The CDR3 DNA reads TGCGCCAGCAGCCTACGCCCGGTGGTAGCGGAAAACACCGGGGAGCTGTTTTTT. Its protein product is CASSLRPVVAENTGELFF.

This clonotype has a handful of counts. The chain couples TRBV12-3 or TRBV12-4 to TRBJ2-1; D not resolved. V was trimmed by 5 bases and J by 6 bases, leaving 14 bases between them. The CDR3 extends over 14 amino acids. CDR3 region: CASSPGRQSNEQFF. For the CDR3, the DNA is TGTGCCAGCAGTCCCGGTAGGCAGAGCAATGAGCAGTTCTTC.

The chain couples TRBV5-1 to TRBJ1-6, with 11 bases identical to TRBD1. J was trimmed by 5 bases and V by 3 bases; bases with no gene match: 7. Germline CDR1 reads SGHRS; CDR2 reads YFSETQ. The CDR3 sequence is 17 residues long. Here the CDR3 DNA reads TGCGCCAGCAGCTCCGGACAGGGGGCCGGTAATAATTCACCCCTCCACTTT. It yields the protein CASSSGQGAGNNSPLHF.

The CDR3 DNA is TGCGCCAGCAGCCCACTTGGTTTGGGGGGCTACACCTTC. Protein: CASSPLGLGGYTF. This chain joins TRBV4-1 and TRBJ1-2; unclear D gene. V was pared by 4 bases and J by 8 bases, with 14 bases between. The V gene's germline CDR1 is MGHRA and CDR2 YSYEKL. The CDR3 extends over 13 amino acids.

This clonotype appeared a few times. This sequence joins TRBV20-1 and TRBJ1-1; no firm D call. Germline values: CDR1 DFQATT, CDR2 SNEGSKA (reference sequence). V lost 6 bases to trimming and J lost 1 base, with 18 bases between them. The CDR3 is 15 amino acids. The CDR3 sequence is CSATSLRAGNTEAFF. The DNA for the CDR3 is TGCAGTGCCACGTCGTTAAGGGCTGGGAACACTGAAGCTTTCTTT.

The table lists this clonotype with a few counts. The V and J genes are TRBV12-3 or TRBV12-4 and TRBJ1-4, with 7 bases matching TRBD1. The V segment lost 5 bases and the J segment 0 bases; nucleotides outside the gene matches: 9. This CDR3 contains 17 residues. The CDR3 coding sequence is TGTGCCAGCAGTCCCAGGGGGTTGGTTGCAACTAATGAAAAACTGTTTTTT. Amino acid sequence: CASSPRGLVATNEKLFF.

This clonotype was detected ten times or more. V and J are TRBV7-9 and TRBJ2-1; D is possibly TRBD2 (6 bases). Trimming cost V 4 bases and J 3 bases, with 19 bases left between them. CDR1 SEHNR and CDR2 FQNEAQ come from the germline V gene (reference sequence). This CDR3 is built from 17 residues. The CDR3 nucleotides are TGTGCCAGCAGCTCCGCCTTGCGGACGGGGGACTACAATGAGCAGTTCTTC. Amino acids: CASSSALRTGDYNEQFF. Supplemented by reference TRBV7-9 and TRBJ2-1, the full variable domain reads DTGVSQNPRHKITKRGQNVTFRCDPISEHNRLYWYRQTLGQGPEFLTYFQNEAQLEKSRLLSDRFSAERPKGSFSTLEIQRTEQGDSAMYLCASSSALRTGDYNEQFFGPGTRLTVL.

This clonotype appeared many times. The chain combines TRBV20-1 with TRBJ2-7, with 7 nucleotides matching TRBD1. The CDR3 is 12 residues long. In germline, CDR1 is DFQATT, CDR2 SNEGSKA (reference sequence). V lost 3 bases to trimming and J lost 2 bases; unmatched junction nucleotides: 1. CDR3: CSARTGTYEQYF. The CDR3, as DNA: TGCAGTGCTAGGACAGGGACCTACGAGCAGTACTTC.

This chain joins TRBV7-9 and TRBJ1-2, with D possibly being TRBD1 (6 bases). Trimming cost V 5 bases and J 8 bases, with 12 bases left between them. The CDR3 extends over 12 amino acids. Looked up from germline, CDR1 is SEHNR and CDR2 is FQNEAQ (reference sequence). The CDR3 DNA sequence: TGTGCCAGCAGCCCTAGGGGGATCGGCTACACCTTC. This translates into CASSPRGIGYTF.

In this sample, this clonotype turned up a few times. The chain joins TRBV28 to TRBJ2-4, with D unresolved. Germline loops: CDR1 MDHEN, CDR2 SYDVKM. The V gene lost 6 bases and the J gene lost 8 bases, with 14 bases spanning the gap. The CDR3 runs 13 residues. The CDR3 loop reads CASRRPDGDIQYF. CDR3 DNA: TGTGCCAGCAGAAGGCCCGATGGAGACATTCAGTACTTC.